Listed here are 27 T cell receptor beta chains from one sample, sequenced in a study of human T cells and chemical hapten exposure. As to time point: patch test 3, about 24 weeks after DPC sensitization. As to treatment: therapeutic diphenylcyclopropenone sensitization with weekly scalp DPC. TCRdb re-called the RACE reads through MiXCR, storing one row per CDR3 protein. The sample lists 25,000 to 35,000 distinct CDR3 sequences, 5.8% occurring once. The specimen was whole blood, collected in connection with sensitization to the hapten diphenylcyclopropenone (DPC). The receptors shown here come from a young man with alopecia areata. Some clones in this sample may be carry-over from other donors' samples.

The V and J genes are TRBV2 and TRBJ2-7, with a tentative D call TRBD2 (6 bases). From germline, CDR1 is SNHLY and CDR2 FYNNEI. There are 14 residues in the CDR3. Trimming pared 8 bases from V and 0 bases from J, leaving 14 bases between. The CDR3 region has the DNA TGTGCCAGCCTCGGGGGTATTAGCTCCTACGAGCAGTACTTC. It specifies CASLGGISSYEQYF.

The chain combines TRBV7-9 with TRBJ2-3; possibly TRBD1 or TRBD2 for D (5 bases each). V was trimmed by 4 bases and J by 7 bases, leaving 6 bases between them. CDR3 size: 11 residues. In germline, CDR1 is SEHNR, CDR2 FQNEAQ (reference sequence). CDR3 sequence reads: CASSWDHTQYF. CDR3 bases: TGTGCCAGCAGCTGGGACCATACGCAGTATTTT.

This clonotype showed up many times. The V gene is TRBV6-2 or TRBV6-3, the J gene TRBJ2-3, with 8 bases lining up with TRBD1. The V and J ends lost 5 bases and 2 bases, in that order; junction bases with no gene match: 6. The CDR3 is 15 residues long. Germline CDR1 is MNHEY and CDR2 is SVGEGT. The CDR3 protein is CASSPGQGNTDTQYF. CDR3 sequence (DNA): TGTGCCAGCAGTCCAGGACAGGGAAACACAGATACGCAGTATTTT.

This clonotype was counted ten times or more. CDR3 amino acids: CASSQGGTNEKLFF. The CDR3 DNA reads TGTGCCAGCAGCCAGGGGGGAACTAATGAAAAACTGTTTTTT. The gene calls are TRBV11-2 and TRBJ1-4, with TRBD1 identical over 7 bases. With V trimmed by 5 bases and J by 1 base, 1 base remained unmatched. Germline lookup yields CDR1 SGHAT and CDR2 FQNNGV. There are 14 residues in the CDR3.

Many counts were recorded for this clonotype. This chain connects TRBV10-2 to TRBJ1-1, with D uncertain. Germline V lookup: CDR1 WSHSY, CDR2 SAAADI. V was trimmed by 2 bases and J by 2 bases, leaving 9 bases between them. The CDR3 covers 14 residues. CDR3 sequence reads: CASSERAGNTEAFF. The DNA for the CDR3 is TGCGCCAGCAGTGAGAGAGCAGGTAACACTGAAGCTTTCTTT.

This clonotype was observed many times. The genes are TRBV29-1 and TRBJ1-5; TRBD1 might be the D (5 bases). The CDR3 covers 15 residues. V was trimmed by 4 bases and J by 2 bases, leaving 15 bases between them. Germline CDR1 reads SQVTM; CDR2 reads ANQGSEA. The CDR3 region is CSVGPGGEGNQPQHF. The CDR3 DNA follows: TGCAGCGTTGGACCGGGGGGAGAAGGCAATCAGCCCCAGCATTTT.

The table lists this clonotype with many counts. This chain's CDR3 is CASSQGGNQPQHF. CDR3 DNA sequence: TGCGCCAGCAGCCAAGGAGGGAATCAGCCCCAGCATTTT. The rearrangement links TRBV4-3 to TRBJ1-5, with D hard to call. Germline CDR1 is LGHNA and CDR2 is YSLEER. There are 13 residues in the CDR3. Trimming left V 1 base short and J 4 bases short, with 5 bases between.

The table lists this clonotype with many counts. The V and J genes are TRBV29-1 and TRBJ2-5, with TRBD2 identical over 14 bases. CDR1 and CDR2 from the germline V gene are SQVTM and ANQGSEA. The CDR3 sequence is 15 residues long. Losses at the gene ends were 6 bases for V and 5 bases for J; bases not matched to a gene: 8. CDR3 DNA: TGCAGCGTGGATGGACTAGCGGGGGGACGTGAGACCCAGTACTTC. Translating gives CSVDGLAGGRETQYF.

This clonotype came up many times. This chain joins TRBV19 and TRBJ1-2; the match to TRBD1 covers 9 bases. The CDR3 length is 15 residues. The trim removed 6 bases at V and 4 bases at J, leaving 9 bases unmatched. Germline values: CDR1 LNHDA, CDR2 SQIVND (reference sequence). The CDR3 nucleotides are TGTGCCAGTAGCTTCCGGGACAGGGAGTCCTATGGCTACACCTTC. Translated, it gives CASSFRDRESYGYTF.

This clonotype was seen at least ten times. The rearrangement links TRBV7-2 to TRBJ1-2; TRBD1 aligns across 9 bases. The germline V gene has CDR1 SGHTA and CDR2 FQGNSA. CDR3 length: 15 amino acids. The junction had 11 bases not matched to a gene; V was cut back by 2 bases and J by 10 bases. CDR3 in amino acids: CASSLIPTGGVTYTF. The CDR3 DNA reads TGTGCCAGCAGCTTAATTCCGACAGGGGGTGTTACCTACACCTTC.

This clonotype was seen many times. The rearrangement links TRBV2 to TRBJ1-2; no firm D call. The CDR3 has 15 residues. The V gene lost 3 bases and the J gene lost 4 bases, with 15 bases spanning the gap. Germline assignment: CDR1 SNHLY and CDR2 FYNNEI. Here the CDR3 DNA reads TGTGCCAGCAGTGAGGACGGTGACACTTTCTATGGCTACACCTTC. Translating gives CASSEDGDTFYGYTF.

The table lists this clonotype with many counts. The V call is TRBV7-2, the J call TRBJ2-3, with a possible D match to TRBD2 (6 bases). The CDR3 has 15 residues. With 2 bases removed from V and 2 bases from J, the gap between germline ends came to 11 bases. Germline values: CDR1 SGHTA, CDR2 FQGNSA. The DNA of the CDR3 is TGTGCCAGCAGCTTACAGGCGGGGCACACAGATACGCAGTATTTT. Translated, it gives CASSLQAGHTDTQYF.

This clonotype was seen ten or more times. This sequence joins TRBV6-2 or TRBV6-3 and TRBJ2-1; the D gene could be TRBD1 or TRBD2 (5 bases each). Germline lookup yields CDR1 MNHEY and CDR2 SVGEGT. There are 15 residues in the CDR3. V was shortened by 2 bases and J by 4 bases, with 12 bases between the two germline ends. As DNA, the CDR3 is TGTGCCAGCAGTTACGGGGGTACCGGGTACAATGAGCAGTTCTTC. This encodes CASSYGGTGYNEQFF.

The chain recombines TRBV6-1 with TRBJ2-1; 7 positions match TRBD1. Unmatched junction bases numbered 1, after V lost 8 bases and J lost 3 bases. The CDR3 sequence is 12 residues long. Germline lookup yields CDR1 MNHNS and CDR2 SASEGT. The CDR3 protein is CASGTDYNEQFF. The DNA of the CDR3 is TGTGCCAGCGGGACAGACTACAATGAGCAGTTCTTC.

This clonotype was seen ten or more times. The rearrangement joins TRBV5-1 to TRBJ2-2; D remains unclear. Germline CDR1 and CDR2: SGHRS and YFSETQ. This CDR3 is built from 12 residues. V lost 1 base, J lost 3 bases, and 1 base lay in between. CDR3 in amino acids: CASSLYTGELFF. In nucleotides, the CDR3 is TGCGCCAGCAGCTTGTACACCGGGGAGCTGTTTTTT.

This clonotype occurred many times. The rearrangement joins TRBV7-9 to TRBJ2-1; D remains unclear. The CDR3 is made up of 13 amino acids. The V end lost 5 bases, the J end lost 3 bases, and 8 bases lay between the germline ends. Germline lookup yields CDR1 SEHNR and CDR2 FQNEAQ (reference sequence). The CDR3: CASSHVSYNEQFF. The CDR3 nucleotides are TGTGCCAGCAGCCACGTAAGCTACAATGAGCAGTTCTTC.

This clonotype was found many times. The V gene is TRBV20-1, the J gene TRBJ1-5; D is perhaps TRBD1 (6 bases). CDR1 is DFQATT and CDR2 is SNEGSKA in the germline V gene (reference sequence). This CDR3 comprises 12 residues. Trimming left V 7 bases short and J 5 bases short, with 12 bases between. This CDR3 reads CSVKQGYQPQHF. The CDR3 bases are TGCAGTGTCAAACAGGGATATCAGCCCCAGCATTTT.

Many counts were recorded for this clonotype. The gene calls are TRBV6-1 and TRBJ2-5; the D is unclear. The CDR3 is 14 amino acids. V was trimmed by 3 bases and J by 1 base, leaving 9 bases between them. The germline V gene has CDR1 MNHNS and CDR2 SASEGT. CDR3 loop: CASSDWGSQETQYF. CDR3 in DNA: TGTGCCAGCAGTGATTGGGGATCCCAAGAGACCCAGTACTTC.

This clonotype was seen ten or more times. The rearrangement uses TRBV20-1 and TRBJ2-7, with TRBD2 as a possible D gene (6 bases). In germline, CDR1 is DFQATT, CDR2 SNEGSKA (reference sequence). The V end was cut by 6 bases, the J end by 0 bases, with 12 bases between. CDR3 length equals 13 residues. This CDR3 is CSATTRNSYEQYF. CDR3 nucleotides: TGCAGTGCCACGACTAGGAACTCCTACGAGCAGTACTTC.

There are many counts of this clonotype. The V gene is TRBV2, the J gene TRBJ2-1; D could derive from TRBD1 or TRBD2 (7 bases each). This CDR3 is 14 amino acids long. V shed 8 bases and J shed 3 bases, with 14 bases lying between them. Germline CDR1 reads SNHLY; CDR2 reads FYNNEI. Here the CDR3 DNA reads TGTGCCAGCCTGACAGGGACTAACTACAATGAGCAGTTCTTC. It is translated as CASLTGTNYNEQFF.

This clonotype was picked up many times. The gene calls are TRBV7-2 and TRBJ1-5, with 8 bases lining up with TRBD1. This CDR3 is built from 15 residues. CDR1 is SGHTA, CDR2 FQGNSA, per germline. Trimming took 2 bases from V and 1 from J; bases not matched to a gene: 1. CDR3 nucleotides: TGTGCCAGCAGCTTACCAGGGGGCAGCAATCAGCCCCAGCATTTT. This encodes CASSLPGGSNQPQHF. The variable domain in full, completed from reference TRBV7-2 and TRBJ1-5, reads GAGVSQSPSNKVTEKGKDVELRCDPISGHTALYWYRQSLGQGLEFLIYFQGNSAPDKSGLPSDRFSAERTGGSVSTLTIQRTQQEDSAVYLCASSLPGGSNQPQHFGDGTRLSIL.

This clonotype has ten or more counts. The rearrangement links TRBV3-1 to TRBJ2-3; no reliable D call. Trimming removed 0 bases at V and 3 bases at J, with 7 bases between. The CDR3 has 14 residues. Germline V gene data show CDR1 as LGHDT and CDR2 as YNNKEL (reference sequence). In DNA, the CDR3 is TGTGCCAGCAGCCAAGACTGGGGTACAGATACGCAGTATTTT. Its protein product is CASSQDWGTDTQYF.

This clonotype was counted ten times or more. The rearrangement links TRBV7-2 to TRBJ2-5; 7 nucleotides agree with TRBD1. This CDR3 has 16 amino acids. J was trimmed by 5 bases and V by 0 bases; bases with no gene match: 9. CDR1 SGHTA and CDR2 FQGNSA come from the germline V gene. For the CDR3, the DNA is TGTGCCAGCAGCTTAGCGAGCACAGGGGCCAGGGAGACCCAGTACTTC. This translates into CASSLASTGARETQYF.

This clonotype was seen at least ten times. The V gene is TRBV29-1, the J gene TRBJ2-5; D possibly corresponds to TRBD2 (5 bases). The CDR3 is 13 amino acids. Germline V gene data show CDR1 as SQVTM and CDR2 as ANQGSEA. Trimming removed 8 bases at V and 4 bases at J, with 17 bases between. The CDR3 sequence is CSFPGPGGETQYF. The CDR3, as DNA: TGCAGCTTTCCTGGCCCCGGAGGAGAGACCCAGTACTTC.

The table lists this clonotype with many counts. The V gene is TRBV5-1, the J gene TRBJ1-2; D gene ambiguous. Germline assignment: CDR1 SGHRS and CDR2 YFSETQ. CDR3 size: 17 residues. Between the trimmed V and J ends, which lost 4 bases and 5 bases, there was a span of 24 bases. The CDR3 spells CASSHRGETGKKYGYTF. CDR3 in DNA: TGCGCCAGCAGCCACCGCGGCGAGACCGGGAAAAAATATGGCTACACCTTC.

This clonotype was seen ten or more times. This chain uses TRBV29-1 with TRBJ2-1, with D perhaps matching TRBD2 (6 bases). V lost 3 bases to trimming and J lost 5 bases, with 11 bases between them. The CDR3 spans 13 residues. CDR1 SQVTM and CDR2 ANQGSEA come from the germline V gene. CDR3 residues: CSVEGIADNEQFF. The CDR3 nucleotides are TGCAGCGTTGAGGGTATAGCGGACAATGAGCAGTTCTTC.

This clonotype has ten or more counts. The rearrangement uses TRBV12-3 or TRBV12-4 and TRBJ2-3, with a tentative D call TRBD2 (5 bases). This CDR3 has 15 residues. The V gene lost 3 bases and the J gene lost 3 bases, with 13 bases spanning the gap. The CDR3 reads CASSFPGLETDTQYF. The CDR3 DNA reads TGTGCCAGCAGTTTCCCGGGGTTGGAGACAGATACGCAGTATTTT.